This T cell receptor (beta chain) emerged from a study of graft-versus-host responses after intestinal transplantation. The CDR3 has 11 amino acids. In germline, CDR1 is SGHRS, CDR2 YFSETQ. Trimming cost V 3 bases and J 5 bases, with 5 bases left between them. A note on this clone: Antigen: not known.

Profiling relied on immunoSEQ multiplex PCR, and the TCRdb table lists in-frame clones only, not all of them. The sample contains about 100,000 clones, around 92% of which appear only once. J is TRBJ1-2 and V is TRBV5-1; maybe TRBD1 (5 bases). The starting material was unstimulated CD4+ T cells sorted from spleen or lymph node cells, obtained before transplant. This receptor was obtained from a human donor who was the organ donor for an intestinal transplant. The CDR3 coding sequence is TGCGCCAGCAGCTCAGGGTATGGCTACACCTTC. Translating gives CASSSGYGYTF.